This TCR beta chain appears in the sequencing data of a study of cytomegalovirus exposure and HLA in healthy donors. Study findings and constraints: Across all donors, roughly uniform sequencing depth was an assumption of the presence/absence analyses. Later examination showed HLA-associated TCR beta chains had greater clonal expansion than equally common others.

As for this clone: Its cognate antigen is unknown.

The PCR was carried out with 60 Vbeta primers and 13 Jbeta primers. Sequencing used immunoSEQ multiplex PCR; TCRdb keeps in-frame clones, though not all of them. Its table lists 140,000 to 150,000 clones. The ends were cut back, 6 bases at V and 1 base at J, with 21 bases in the middle. The CDR3 totals 17 residues. Germline values: CDR1 SGDLS, CDR2 YYNGEE. This chain links TRBV9 with TRBJ2-3; D may be TRBD2 (6 bases). Sample: PBMCs. The sequence came from a woman aged 50 to 60 in good health and CMV-seronegative. CDR3 nucleotide sequence: TGTGCCAGCAACGTCTCGCCTCGGGGGTCTGGCACAGATACGCAGTATTTT. Its translation: CASNVSPRGSGTDTQYF.